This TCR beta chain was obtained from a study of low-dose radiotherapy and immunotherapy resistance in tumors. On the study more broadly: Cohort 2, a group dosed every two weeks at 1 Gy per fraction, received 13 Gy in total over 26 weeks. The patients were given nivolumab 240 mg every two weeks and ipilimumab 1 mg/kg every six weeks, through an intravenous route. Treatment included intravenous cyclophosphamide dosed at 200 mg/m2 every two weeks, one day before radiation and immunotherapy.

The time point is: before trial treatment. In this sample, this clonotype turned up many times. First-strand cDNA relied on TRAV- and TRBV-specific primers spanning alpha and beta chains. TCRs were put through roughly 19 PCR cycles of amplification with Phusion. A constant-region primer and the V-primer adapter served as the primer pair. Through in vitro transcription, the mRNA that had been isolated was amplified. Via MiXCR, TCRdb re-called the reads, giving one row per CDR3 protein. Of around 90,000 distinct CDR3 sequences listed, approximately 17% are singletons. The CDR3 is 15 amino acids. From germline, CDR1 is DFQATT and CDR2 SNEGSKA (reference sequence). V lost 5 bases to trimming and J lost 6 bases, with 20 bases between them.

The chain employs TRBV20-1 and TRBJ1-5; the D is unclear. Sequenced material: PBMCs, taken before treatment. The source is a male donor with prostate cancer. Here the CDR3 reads CSAEEATVNGQPQHF. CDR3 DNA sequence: TGCAGTGCTGAAGAAGCAACAGTTAATGGTCAGCCCCAGCATTTT.